The following is a TCR beta chain sequence with its context. The antigen is not known. This sample was taken from a study of molecular identifiers for immune sequencing clone quantification. For the study at large: RNA from around 20,000 or 100,000 naive CD8 cells was split five ways in replicates, with four sequenced.

Study-wide findings and caveats: Whereas naive cells kept under 1% of molecules in clones above 20 RNA copies, such clones held over 97% in effectors.

One entry per CDR3 protein, called by TCRdb with MiXCR from the PCR reads. The sample lists more than 60,000 distinct CDR3 sequences, about 17% occurring once. Naive CD8 T cells were sorted as CD8+CD4-CCR7+CD45RA+. The TCR comes from a human donor in good health. Some libraries in this study had Jurkat cell RNA spiked in. Sequencing was done on a sample of naive CD8+ T cells from blood, with Jurkat cell RNA spiked in. Subset described: FACS-sorted CD8+CD4-CCR7+CD45RA+ naive T cells.

As DNA, the CDR3 is TGTGCCAGTAGTATTTATGGCAGGGGCACTGAAGCTTTCTTT. As protein: CASSIYGRGTEAFF. The rearrangement links TRBV19 to TRBJ1-1; D may be TRBD1 (6 bases). This CDR3 comprises 14 residues. The germline V gene encodes CDR1 LNHDA and CDR2 SQIVND (reference sequence). Trimming removed 3 bases at V and 4 bases at J, with 12 bases between.